This T cell receptor (beta chain) was recovered during a study of cytotoxic CD8 clonotypes in ibrutinib-treated CLL. Turning to the study itself: Following treatment for a median about 12 months, range 6 to 36, response samples were then taken. Findings and caveats of the study: Clonality rose at ibrutinib response and fell back toward baseline at progression.

Researchers set a sequencing depth target of 1 in 200,000 to 1 in 1 million T cells. Assay used: immunoSEQ multiplex PCR; TCRdb lists only in-frame clones, some missing. This sample has under 300,000 clones, with roughly 70% found just once. Cryopreserved PBMCs provided around 1.9 micrograms of genomic DNA for the TCR beta libraries. The V gene's germline CDR1 is MDHEN and CDR2 SYDVKM. The CDR3 spans 16 residues. Trimming took 4 bases from V and 7 from J; bases not matched to a gene: 12. On this clone: Its matching antigen is unknown.

The chain uses TRBV28 and TRBJ1-2, with 10 bases matching TRBD1. This TCR was recovered from a human donor with chronic lymphocytic leukemia. The input for sequencing was PBMCs, taken after 24 months of ibrutinib treatment. CDR3 loop: CASSSGTGVISGGYTF. The DNA for the CDR3 is TGTGCCAGCAGTTCTGGGACAGGGGTAATAAGTGGTGGCTACACCTTC.